What follows are 4 T cell receptor beta chains derived from one specimen sequenced in a study of blood T cell repertoires in COVID-19. TCRdb keeps only in-frame clones here, not all; method: immunoSEQ multiplex PCR. The sample has 310,000 or so clones, roughly nine tenths seen once. The sample consisted of peripheral blood. The origin of the receptors is a woman aged 25-40 years with COVID-19, enrolled during active disease.

This clone was observed a handful of times. The chain has TRBV27 and TRBJ2-7, with D uncertain. This CDR3 contains 13 residues. Germline V gene sequence: CDR1 MNHEY, CDR2 SMNVEV (reference sequence). With 2 bases removed from V and 3 bases from J, the gap between germline ends came to 8 bases. The CDR3 region is CASSLGLHYEQYF. CDR3 DNA: TGTGCCAGCAGTTTAGGCCTGCACTACGAGCAGTACTTC.

This sequence joins TRBV5-1 and TRBJ2-1; D gene uncertain. V lost 4 bases and J 0 bases, leaving 14 bases between the germline ends. The CDR3 extends over 16 amino acids. The germline V gene encodes CDR1 SGHRS and CDR2 YFSETQ. The CDR3, as DNA: TGCGCCAGCAGCAAGAGGCGACTTGACTCCTACAATGAGCAGTTCTTC. It codes for CASSKRRLDSYNEQFF.

The chain links TRBV19 to TRBJ2-1; 9 bases match TRBD2. Trimming removed 4 bases from V and 9 bases from J; junction bases left unmatched: 10. Germline V CDR1 and CDR2: LNHDA, SQIVND (reference sequence). This CDR3 is built from 15 residues. CDR3 bases: TGTGCCAGTAGTACCATAGGCCCTAGCGGGGTTGAGCAGTTCTTC. Translated: CASSTIGPSGVEQFF.

The chain carries TRBV5-1 and TRBJ2-7, with D unresolved. Germline CDR1 is SGHRS and CDR2 is YFSETQ. Trimming removed 4 bases from V and 0 bases from J, with 5 bases in between. The CDR3 contains 12 residues. The CDR3 region has the DNA TGCGCCAGCAGCCTAAGCTCCTACGAGCAGTACTTC. Encoded protein: CASSLSSYEQYF. Drawing the rest from reference TRBV5-1 and TRBJ2-7, the complete variable domain is KAGVTQTPRYLIKTRGQQVTLSCSPISGHRSVSWYQQTPGQGLQFLFEYFSETQRNKGNFPGRFSGRQFSNSRSEMNVSTLELGDSALYLCASSLSSYEQYFGPGTRLTVT.